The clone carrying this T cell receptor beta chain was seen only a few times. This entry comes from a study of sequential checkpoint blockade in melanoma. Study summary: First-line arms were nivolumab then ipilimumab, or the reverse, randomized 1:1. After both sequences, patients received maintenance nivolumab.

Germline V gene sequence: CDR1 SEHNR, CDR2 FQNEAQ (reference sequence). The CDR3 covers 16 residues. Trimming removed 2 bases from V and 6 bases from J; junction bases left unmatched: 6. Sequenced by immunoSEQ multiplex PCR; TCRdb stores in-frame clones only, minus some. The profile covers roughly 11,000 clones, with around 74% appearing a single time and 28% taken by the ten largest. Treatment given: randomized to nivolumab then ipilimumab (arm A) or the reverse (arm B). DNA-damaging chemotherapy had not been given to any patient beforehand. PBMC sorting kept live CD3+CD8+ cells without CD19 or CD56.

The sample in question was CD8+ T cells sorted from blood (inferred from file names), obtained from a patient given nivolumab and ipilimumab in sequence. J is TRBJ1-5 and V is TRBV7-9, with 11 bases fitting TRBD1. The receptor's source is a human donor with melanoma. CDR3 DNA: TGTGCCAGCAGCTTATCCGGGACAGGGGGATTTCAGCCCCAGCATTTT. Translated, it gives CASSLSGTGGFQPQHF.